This T cell receptor (beta chain) comes out of a study of response to subunit inactivated influenza vaccine. From the RT-PCR reads, TCRdb called clonotypes with MiXCR, one entry per CDR3 protein. The table records under 500,000 distinct CDR3 sequences, approximately 11% of them present only once. The CDR3 totals 16 residues. CDR1 is SQVTM, CDR2 ANQGSEA, per germline. The V and J ends lost 0 bases and 3 bases respectively, with 15 bases between them. This specimen was PBMCs from blood, taken about 6 weeks after vaccination. The chain is built from TRBV29-1 and TRBJ1-3, with D perhaps matching TRBD1 (5 bases). This sequence originates from a man in his forties or fifties who received an inactivated influenza vaccine. The CDR3 here is CSVEDLSGGYGNTIYF. The CDR3, as DNA: TGCAGCGTTGAAGATCTATCGGGGGGTTATGGAAACACCATATATTTT. The variable domain in full, completed from reference TRBV29-1 and TRBJ1-3, reads SAVISQKPSRDICQRGTSLTIQCQVDSQVTMMFWYRQQPGQSLTLIATANQGSEATYESGFVIDKFPISRPNLTFSTLTVSNMSPEDSSIYLCSVEDLSGGYGNTIYFGEGSWLTVV.